The text below deals with one T cell receptor (beta chain). The PCR made use of 60 Vbeta and 13 Jbeta primers. Clones were sequenced by immunoSEQ multiplex PCR, and TCRdb holds only the in-frame ones, with some missing. The sample lists 99,000 or so clones, just over 75% seen once, with more than 6.5% in the top ten. The sample originates from a study of cytomegalovirus exposure and HLA in healthy donors. This clonotype was sampled from a man aged 40-55 years in good health and CMV-seropositive. The sample taken for sequencing was PBMCs.

CDR3 in DNA: TGTGCCAGCTCACCGGACAGGGGGCCGAATGAGCAGTTCTTC. Amino acid sequence: CASSPDRGPNEQFF. The chain links TRBV18 to TRBJ2-1, with TRBD1 identical over 11 bases. The germline V gene encodes CDR1 KGHSH and CDR2 LQKENI. V lost 3 bases and J lost 7; bases outside the gene matches: 2. The CDR3 contains 14 residues.